This TCR beta chain was documented in a study of control samples from healthy donors and cancer patients. TCRdb keeps only in-frame clones here, not all; method: immunoSEQ multiplex PCR. The sample shows tens of thousands of clones, about four fifths of them seen only once. Sequenced material: blood. The receptor comes from a man in his 70s in good health.

Written as DNA, the CDR3 is TGTGCCATCTCGTCTGGGTCGGCGAACACCGGGGAGCTGTTTTTT. This gives the protein CAISSGSANTGELFF. The chain joins TRBV2 to TRBJ2-2, with no clear D. Germline V gene data show CDR1 as SNHLY and CDR2 as FYNNEI. CDR3 length equals 15 residues. The V end lost 10 bases, the J end lost 0 bases, and 15 bases lay between the germline ends.